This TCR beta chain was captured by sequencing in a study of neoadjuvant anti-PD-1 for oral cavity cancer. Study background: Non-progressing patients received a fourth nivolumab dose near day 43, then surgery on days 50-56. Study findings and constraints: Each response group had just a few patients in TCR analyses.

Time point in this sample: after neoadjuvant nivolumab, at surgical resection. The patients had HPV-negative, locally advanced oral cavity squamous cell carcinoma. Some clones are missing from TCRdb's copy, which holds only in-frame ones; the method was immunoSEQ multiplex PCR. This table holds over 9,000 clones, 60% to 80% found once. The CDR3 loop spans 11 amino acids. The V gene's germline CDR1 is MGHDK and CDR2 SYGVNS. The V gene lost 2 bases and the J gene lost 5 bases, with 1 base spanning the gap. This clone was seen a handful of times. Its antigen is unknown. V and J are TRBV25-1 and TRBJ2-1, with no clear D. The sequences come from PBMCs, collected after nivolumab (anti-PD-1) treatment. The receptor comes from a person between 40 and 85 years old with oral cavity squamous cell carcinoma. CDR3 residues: CASSEHNEQFF. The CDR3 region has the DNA TGTGCCAGCAGTGAACACAATGAGCAGTTCTTC.